This T cell receptor (beta chain) was sequenced for a study of CD8+ T cells in alopecia areata. Study findings and constraints: Across lesional scalp, and particularly alopecia totalis/universalis, clonality surpassed that of normal scalp. Sharing of TCR sequences between patients (possibly for HLA-related reasons) was less clear than in mice. Tissue-resident alphabeta T cells belonging to normal skin likewise get sequenced within scalp specimens.

Germline values: CDR1 SQVTM, CDR2 ANQGSEA. Trimming pared 7 bases from V and 2 bases from J, leaving 9 bases between. The CDR3 spans 12 residues. This clone was seen only a few times. The antigen is undetermined. Both CD4+ and CD8+ T cells were separated by sorting PBMCs. After isolation, RNA underwent reverse transcription to generate cDNA as the sequencing template. Repertoires were generated with immunoSEQ multiplex PCR, while TCRdb's copy carries only in-frame clones and drops some. The sample records roughly 120,000 clones, around 61% being singletons. The material sequenced was CD4+ T cells sorted from blood. The TCR comes from a human donor in good health. The chain employs TRBV29-1 and TRBJ2-1; D assignment may be TRBD1 or TRBD2 (5 bases each). The CDR3 DNA reads TGCAGCGGAGGGGTGGCCTACAATGAGCAGTTCTTC. Its translation: CSGGVAYNEQFF.